This TCR beta chain was sequenced in a study of identical twins. TCRdb used MiXCR to reprocess the 5' RACE reads, holding one entry per CDR3 protein. Here the sample spans some 500,000 distinct CDR3 sequences, 9.6% being singletons. This CDR3 is built from 17 residues. The germline gives CDR1 DFQATT, CDR2 SNEGSKA (reference sequence). Trimming stripped 3 bases from V and 0 bases from J, with 18 bases between. Ten or more counts support this clonotype. These data were also reused for a study on yellow fever vaccine responses in identical twins.

The chain uses TRBV20-1 and TRBJ2-1; unclear D gene. This clonotype was obtained from a woman aged 18-35 years in good health. Material for sequencing was PBMCs. The CDR3: CSASLPQPESSYNEQFF. DNA of the CDR3: TGCAGTGCTAGCCTGCCTCAACCGGAATCCTCCTACAATGAGCAGTTCTTC.